One sample yielded the 30 T cell receptor beta chains listed below, sequenced in a study of CD8 T cells in ankylosing spondylitis. A single record per CDR3 protein comes from TCRdb applying MiXCR to the 5' RACE reads. The data contain under 9,000 distinct CDR3 sequences, 8.2% of them singletons. Sequencing input: blood, either unsorted or a sorted T cell fraction (not recorded which). Receptors originate from a male donor with ankylosing spondylitis or in good health (not recorded which).

A few counts support this clonotype. The rearrangement uses TRBV9 and TRBJ2-5; 9 bases align to TRBD2. From germline, CDR1 is SGDLS and CDR2 YYNGEE. CDR3 length: 16 residues. Unmatched junction bases numbered 12, after V lost 0 bases and J lost 9 bases. The CDR3 here is CASSVGISGGTGSQYF. The CDR3 DNA reads as TGTGCCAGCAGCGTAGGGATTAGCGGGGGCACCGGGTCCCAGTACTTC. The whole variable domain, remainder taken from reference TRBV9 and TRBJ2-5, is DSGVTQTPKHLITATGQRVTLRCSPRSGDLSVYWYQQSLDQGLQFLIQYYNGEERAKGNILERFSAQQFPDLHSELNLSSLELGDSALYFCASSVGISGGTGSQYFGPGTRLLVL.

This clonotype was recorded a few times. V usage is TRBV9 and J usage is TRBJ1-1, with D perhaps matching TRBD1 (5 bases). Deletions cut 4 bases from V and 1 base from J, with 11 bases between. Germline V gene lookup returns CDR1 SGDLS and CDR2 YYNGEE. This CDR3 comprises 14 residues. CDR3 protein: CASSLGRGNTEAFF. In DNA form, the CDR3 reads TGTGCCAGCAGCCTGGGACGGGGGAACACTGAAGCTTTCTTT.

This clonotype has ten or more counts. The chain recombines TRBV21-1 with TRBJ2-1. TRBV21-1 is listed as a pseudogene. CDR3 length equals 14 residues. The CDR3 loop is CASRGMGLCNEQFF. The CDR3 bases are TGTGCCAGCAGGGGAATGGGACTCTGCAATGAGCAGTTCTTC.

This chain connects TRBV9 to TRBJ2-1; D may be TRBD2 (6 bases). V shed 3 bases and J shed 4 bases, with 14 bases lying between them. The germline V gene encodes CDR1 SGDLS and CDR2 YYNGEE. The CDR3 runs 15 residues. CDR3 region: CASSALRRGYNEQFF. CDR3 nucleotides: TGTGCCAGCAGCGCCCTCAGGCGGGGTTACAATGAGCAGTTCTTC.

By its share, this clonotype is medium-sized. The J gene is TRBJ1-1, the V gene TRBV9; D not resolved. CDR1 is SGDLS, CDR2 YYNGEE, per germline. There are 13 residues in the CDR3. The ends were cut back, 2 bases at V and 4 bases at J, with 9 bases in the middle. This CDR3 is CASSVGRATEAFF. The CDR3 bases are TGTGCCAGCAGCGTCGGCCGGGCCACTGAAGCTTTCTTT.

Only a few counts were recorded for this clonotype. The rearrangement links TRBV9 to TRBJ2-1; 10 bases fit TRBD2. V shed 3 bases and J 9 bases; nucleotides not matched to a gene: 6. The V gene's germline CDR1 is SGDLS and CDR2 YYNGEE. CDR3 length: 14 amino acids. This CDR3 is CASSAQRGGLEQFF. The CDR3 DNA reads TGTGCCAGCAGCGCCCAGCGGGGGGGCCTTGAGCAGTTCTTC.

V and J are TRBV9 and TRBJ2-3; 9 bases agree with TRBD1. Germline CDR1 is SGDLS and CDR2 is YYNGEE. Trimming took 2 bases from V and 0 from J; bases not matched to a gene: 1. The CDR3 has 15 amino acids. Written as DNA, the CDR3 is TGTGCCAGCAGCGTGACAGGGGGTAGCACAGATACGCAGTATTTT. Its translation: CASSVTGGSTDTQYF.

This clonotype has ten or more counts. The chain employs TRBV9 and TRBJ2-1, with TRBD2 matching over 8 bases. The CDR3 contains 16 residues. Germline CDR1 and CDR2: SGDLS and YYNGEE. The V gene end was trimmed by 2 bases and the J gene end by 3 bases; junction bases not matched to a gene: 7. The CDR3 DNA reads as TGTGCCAGCAGCGTGAGTACGGGAGGGGGCTACAATGAGCAGTTCTTC. Protein: CASSVSTGGGYNEQFF.

This clonotype appeared a few times. V usage is TRBV9 and J usage is TRBJ1-4; D is unresolved. The V end lost 2 bases, the J end lost 0 bases, and 8 bases lay between the germline ends. Germline-derived CDR1 and CDR2 are SGDLS and YYNGEE. The CDR3 length is 15 residues. CDR3: CASSVEGATNEKLFF. The CDR3 DNA is TGTGCCAGCAGCGTCGAGGGAGCAACTAATGAAAAACTGTTTTTT.

This clonotype was seen a handful of times. The V call is TRBV9, the J call TRBJ2-3; 14 bases fit TRBD2. The CDR3 consists of 19 residues. V shed 4 bases and J 3 bases; nucleotides not matched to a gene: 13. CDR1 is SGDLS and CDR2 is YYNGEE in the germline V gene. The CDR3, as DNA: TGTGCCAGCAGCCCAGGACTAGCGGGGGGAGCCCATCGGACAGATACGCAGTATTTT. As protein: CASSPGLAGGAHRTDTQYF.

Many counts were recorded for this clonotype. J is TRBJ2-2 and V is TRBV9, with TRBD2 matching over 9 bases. The J segment lost 1 base and the V segment lost 5 bases, leaving 3 bases of the junction unmatched. The V gene's germline CDR1 is SGDLS and CDR2 YYNGEE. CDR3 size: 15 residues. The CDR3 sequence is CASSGAGGNTGELFF. The CDR3 DNA is TGTGCCAGCAGTGGAGCGGGGGGGAACACCGGGGAGCTGTTTTTT.

This clonotype was counted ten times or more. In nucleotides, the CDR3 is TGTGCCAGCAGCCCCCGTTCGAGCTCCTACAATGAGCAGTTCTTC. Protein sequence: CASSPRSSSYNEQFF. This rearrangement joins TRBV9 to TRBJ2-1; no definite D call. The CDR3 is made up of 15 amino acids. Trimming pared 4 bases from V and 0 bases from J, leaving 11 bases between. Germline CDR1 reads SGDLS; CDR2 reads YYNGEE.

This clonotype appeared many times. The gene calls are TRBV9 and TRBJ2-1; D not resolved. From germline, CDR1 is SGDLS and CDR2 YYNGEE. CDR3 length equals 14 residues. Trimming stripped 0 bases from V and 4 bases from J, with 8 bases between. The CDR3 is CASSVAGQYNEQFF. In nucleotides, the CDR3 is TGTGCCAGCAGCGTAGCTGGGCAGTACAATGAGCAGTTCTTC.

By proportion, this clonotype is medium-sized. The J gene is TRBJ2-1, the V gene TRBV9; no reliable D call. Trimming removed 3 bases at V and 7 bases at J, with 5 bases between. This CDR3 comprises 11 residues. CDR1 and CDR2 from the germline V gene are SGDLS and YYNGEE. The CDR3 region is CASSGSNEQFF. CDR3 sequence (DNA): TGTGCCAGCAGCGGCTCAAATGAGCAGTTCTTC.

V gene TRBV9 combines with J gene TRBJ1-3; D might be TRBD1 (5 bases). The germline V and J ends were trimmed by 7 bases and 4 bases, with 12 bases remaining between them. Per germline, CDR1 SGDLS and CDR2 YYNGEE. This CDR3 is built from 13 residues. The CDR3 protein is CASLGQLGNTIYF. Here the CDR3 DNA reads TGTGCCAGCCTTGGACAACTAGGAAACACCATATATTTT. Full variable domain (rest looked up from reference TRBV9 and TRBJ1-3): DSGVTQTPKHLITATGQRVTLRCSPRSGDLSVYWYQQSLDQGLQFLIQYYNGEERAKGNILERFSAQQFPDLHSELNLSSLELGDSALYFCASLGQLGNTIYFGEGSWLTVV.

The chain uses TRBV9 and TRBJ1-1, with D possibly matching TRBD1 (5 bases). Germline loops: CDR1 SGDLS, CDR2 YYNGEE. V shed 3 bases and J shed 2 bases, with 14 bases lying between them. This CDR3 region has 15 residues. CDR3 sequence (DNA): TGTGCCAGCAGCGAAGACGGGGGTTATAACACTGAAGCTTTCTTT. It is translated as CASSEDGGYNTEAFF.

The table lists this clonotype with a few counts. The gene calls are TRBV9 and TRBJ2-3; 9 bases line up with TRBD2. Germline CDR1 reads SGDLS; CDR2 reads YYNGEE. Germline trimming cut 4 bases from V and 4 bases from J; bases unmatched to any gene: 10. This CDR3 has 16 residues. DNA for the CDR3: TGTGCCAGCAGCAAATATCATAGCGGGGGCGCAGATACGCAGTATTTT. Translation: CASSKYHSGGADTQYF.

The chain is built from TRBV9 and TRBJ2-2; perhaps TRBD2 as D (6 bases). Trimming removed 4 bases from V and 0 bases from J, with 13 bases in between. The CDR3 contains 16 residues. Germline CDR1 SGDLS, CDR2 YYNGEE. This chain's CDR3 is CASSPRGTSNTGELFF. CDR3 bases: TGTGCCAGCAGCCCGCGCGGGACTTCGAACACCGGGGAGCTGTTTTTT.

At least ten counts were recorded for this clonotype. This sequence joins TRBV9 and TRBJ1-1; TRBD1 agrees at 9 bases. The CDR3 length is 15 residues. Trimming cost V 3 bases and J 2 bases; bases outside gene matches: 5. The germline V gene encodes CDR1 SGDLS and CDR2 YYNGEE. Here the CDR3 reads CASSAGGQGNTEAFF. In DNA form, the CDR3 reads TGTGCCAGCAGCGCCGGGGGACAGGGAAACACTGAAGCTTTCTTT.

This clonotype is medium-sized. This sequence joins TRBV9 and TRBJ1-3; D is perhaps TRBD1 (5 bases). V was trimmed by 4 bases and J by 0 bases, leaving 11 bases between them. CDR3 length equals 15 residues. Germline CDR1 SGDLS, CDR2 YYNGEE. CDR3 DNA: TGTGCCAGCAGCCCCGGGGACCTCTCTGGAAACACCATATATTTT. The encoded protein is CASSPGDLSGNTIYF.

This clonotype was observed many times. This sequence joins TRBV9 and TRBJ2-1; 8 nucleotides agree with TRBD2. The J segment lost 5 bases and the V segment lost 4 bases, leaving 11 bases of the junction unmatched. CDR1 is SGDLS, CDR2 YYNGEE, per germline. The CDR3 has 16 residues. CDR3 in amino acids: CASSPIPGLGDNEQFF. CDR3 DNA sequence: TGTGCCAGCAGCCCTATACCGGGACTAGGGGACAATGAGCAGTTCTTC.

This clonotype is termed medium-sized (0.01 to 0.1%). This rearrangement joins TRBV9 to TRBJ2-3; a possible D gene is TRBD1 (6 bases). V lost 4 bases, J lost 2 bases, and 23 bases lay in between. The V gene's germline CDR1 is SGDLS and CDR2 YYNGEE. This CDR3 comprises 18 residues. CDR3 sequence reads: CASSPRWGQAHITDTQYF. DNA for the CDR3: TGTGCCAGCAGCCCACGATGGGGGCAGGCTCACATCACAGATACGCAGTATTTT.

In its sample, this clonotype was seen many times. The chain is built from TRBV9 and TRBJ2-2; no firm D call. Germline V gene data show CDR1 as SGDLS and CDR2 as YYNGEE. CDR3 length: 12 amino acids. With 5 bases removed from V and 10 bases from J, the gap between germline ends came to 12 bases. The CDR3 DNA is TGTGCCAGCAGTTCTCGTGGGGAGGAGCTGTTTTTT. It specifies CASSSRGEELFF.

The chain joins TRBV9 to TRBJ2-3; 11 nucleotides match TRBD2. With V trimmed by 0 bases and J by 3 bases, 6 bases remained unmatched. The germline gives CDR1 SGDLS, CDR2 YYNGEE. This CDR3 has 17 residues. The CDR3 sequence: CASSVGPLAGGTDTQYF. The DNA of the CDR3 is TGTGCCAGCAGCGTAGGGCCCCTAGCGGGAGGTACAGATACGCAGTATTTT.

Sample share makes this clonotype medium-sized. V gene TRBV9 combines with J gene TRBJ1-2, with TRBD1 as a possible D gene (6 bases). The V gene's germline CDR1 is SGDLS and CDR2 YYNGEE. The CDR3 contains 14 residues. Between the trimmed V and J ends, which lost 0 bases and 4 bases, there was a span of 10 bases. The CDR3 nucleotides read TGTGCCAGCAGCGTAGGAGGGACACCCTATGGCTACACCTTC. This translates into CASSVGGTPYGYTF.

This chain connects TRBV9 to TRBJ1-4; 8 positions match TRBD1. CDR1 is SGDLS and CDR2 is YYNGEE in the germline V gene. The CDR3 is made up of 19 amino acids. With V trimmed by 0 bases and J by 7 bases, 17 bases remained unmatched. The CDR3 nucleotides are TGTGCCAGCAGCGTAGGAGACGGACCCCTCAGGGGGCGGGGTGAAAAACTGTTTTTT. It yields the protein CASSVGDGPLRGRGEKLFF.

This clonotype was recorded at least ten times. V gene TRBV9 combines with J gene TRBJ1-1; D remains ambiguous. Germline assignment: CDR1 SGDLS and CDR2 YYNGEE. The CDR3 consists of 13 residues. Trimming pared 7 bases from V and 6 bases from J, leaving 16 bases between. The DNA for the CDR3 is TGTGCCAGCGCCACACCTGGGGTGCCTGAAGCTTTCTTT. Amino acids: CASATPGVPEAFF.

The V call is TRBV6-5, the J call TRBJ2-1, with 7 positions matching TRBD1. With 5 bases clipped from V and 10 bases from J, the junction kept 5 bases outside the gene matches. CDR3 length equals 12 residues. Germline V gives CDR1 MNHEY, CDR2 SVGAGI. The CDR3 bases are TGTGCCAGCAGTGACACAGGGGACGAGCAGTTCTTC. Translating gives CASSDTGDEQFF.

This clonotype was seen a handful of times. The V call is TRBV9, the J call TRBJ2-1, with 9 positions matching TRBD2. CDR1 SGDLS and CDR2 YYNGEE come from the germline V gene. V lost 0 bases, J lost 7 bases, and 5 bases stayed unmatched. The CDR3 spans 15 residues. The CDR3 spells CASSVVSSGANEQFF. The CDR3, as DNA: TGTGCCAGCAGCGTAGTTTCTAGCGGGGCAAATGAGCAGTTCTTC.

The chain links TRBV9 to TRBJ2-3; D call uncertain. V was pared by 3 bases and J by 0 bases, with 14 bases between. CDR1 is SGDLS and CDR2 is YYNGEE in the germline V gene. The CDR3 runs to 16 residues. CDR3 amino acids: CASSAYTGTSTDTQYF. DNA for the CDR3: TGTGCCAGCAGCGCCTATACTGGTACGAGCACAGATACGCAGTATTTT. The full variable domain, rest sourced from reference TRBV9 and TRBJ2-3, is DSGVTQTPKHLITATGQRVTLRCSPRSGDLSVYWYQQSLDQGLQFLIQYYNGEERAKGNILERFSAQQFPDLHSELNLSSLELGDSALYFCASSAYTGTSTDTQYFGPGTRLTVL.